This TCR beta chain was sequenced for a study of CD8 T cells in ankylosing spondylitis. The study, taken as a whole, reports: Blood of patients with ankylosing spondylitis appeared to be characterized by a TCR beta motif of roughly eight highly homologous variants. Matched ankylosing spondylitis synovial fluid reportedly contained a significantly enriched population of disease-linked clones.

Trimming pared 0 bases from V and 6 bases from J, leaving 15 bases between. Germline V gives CDR1 WSHSY, CDR2 SAAADI. This CDR3 spans 15 amino acids. The authors made TCR beta libraries by quantitative 5'-RACE with molecular barcodes. Via MiXCR, TCRdb re-called the 5' RACE reads, giving one row per CDR3 protein. Here the sample spans about 500,000 distinct CDR3 sequences, about 13% being singletons. There are a few counts of this clonotype. Its antigen is still unknown. The sequence was collected from a male donor with ankylosing spondylitis. The sequencing input was blood, either unsorted or a sorted T cell fraction (not recorded which). The rearrangement uses TRBV10-2 and TRBJ2-7; no reliable D call. The DNA of the CDR3 is TGCGCCAGCAGTGAGTCTACCCACACCCTTAGCGAGCAGTACTTC. Amino acids: CASSESTHTLSEQYF.